Shown below are 22 T cell receptor beta chains from a single sample sequenced in a study of T cell responses to AZD1222 COVID-19 vaccine. Clones were sequenced by immunoSEQ multiplex PCR, and TCRdb holds only the in-frame ones, with some missing. The table has 100,000 to 150,000 clones, approximately 88% seen once. Sequencing was performed on peripheral blood, taken on day 0 of AZD1222 vaccination. These receptors were collected from an adult in good health.

The chain joins TRBV19 to TRBJ2-1; 8 nucleotides line up with TRBD1. V lost 4 bases and J lost 9; bases outside the gene matches: 14. CDR3 length: 16 residues. Germline values: CDR1 LNHDA, CDR2 SQIVND (reference sequence). CDR3 in DNA: TGTGCCAGTAGTAAGGTCAGGGGGCCTGCTATGGGTGAGCAGTTCTTC. As protein: CASSKVRGPAMGEQFF.

The V and J genes are TRBV6-5 and TRBJ1-1; no definite D call. The CDR3 spans 14 residues. The V gene's germline CDR1 is MNHEY and CDR2 SVGAGI. V was cut by 6 bases and J by 3 bases, with 14 bases left in between. The CDR3 loop is CASSPRADYTEAFF. The CDR3 DNA reads as TGTGCCAGCAGCCCCCGGGCGGACTACACTGAAGCTTTCTTT.

The V and J genes are TRBV30 and TRBJ2-7, with 12 bases that match TRBD2. The germline V gene has CDR1 GTSNPN and CDR2 SVGIG (reference sequence). V shed 3 bases and J 2 bases; nucleotides not matched to a gene: 5. The CDR3 length is 15 residues. The CDR3 nucleotides read TGTGCCTGGAGCGGAGGACTAGCGGGGACCTACGAGCAGTACTTC. This gives the protein CAWSGGLAGTYEQYF.

The rearrangement joins TRBV29-1 to TRBJ2-5; possibly TRBD2 for D (5 bases). Trimming shortened V by 4 bases and J by 4 bases, and 13 bases separated the two germline ends. Germline V gene sequence: CDR1 SQVTM, CDR2 ANQGSEA. The CDR3 loop spans 13 amino acids. CDR3 in amino acids: CSVAAAAGETQYF. The CDR3 bases are TGCAGCGTTGCGGCAGCCGCGGGAGAGACCCAGTACTTC.

V is TRBV7-9 and J is TRBJ1-1; D ambiguous. Germline-derived CDR1 and CDR2 are SEHNR and FQNEAQ (reference sequence). Deletions cut 5 bases from V and 6 bases from J, with 13 bases between. This CDR3 is 13 amino acids long. DNA of the CDR3: TGTGCCAGCAGCGACCGAACGATCGCTGAAGCTTTCTTT. As protein: CASSDRTIAEAFF.

The V call is TRBV6-4, the J call TRBJ1-6; a possible D gene is TRBD1 (6 bases). CDR1 is MRHNA and CDR2 is SNTAGT in the germline V gene. The V gene lost 4 bases and the J gene lost 10 bases, with 11 bases spanning the gap. CDR3 size: 13 residues. The CDR3 loop is CASSGRGGSPLHF. The CDR3 DNA reads as TGTGCCAGCAGTGGCAGGGGCGGGTCACCCCTCCACTTT.

This sequence joins TRBV6-5 and TRBJ2-5; 7 bases align to TRBD2. The CDR3 consists of 15 residues. Germline values: CDR1 MNHEY, CDR2 SVGAGI. V lost 2 bases and J lost 6; bases outside the gene matches: 9. CDR3 nucleotides: TGTGCCAGCAGTTACACCCTCGCGGGAGCGAAGACCCAGTACTTC. Translation gives CASSYTLAGAKTQYF.

This clone was counted only a few times. The chain employs TRBV30 and TRBJ1-5; D ambiguous. With 2 bases removed from V and 5 bases from J, the gap between germline ends came to 10 bases. This CDR3 contains 13 residues. CDR1 is GTSNPN, CDR2 SVGIG, per germline (reference sequence). CDR3 amino acids: CAWSIGGDQPQHF. The CDR3 DNA reads TGTGCCTGGAGTATAGGCGGGGATCAGCCCCAGCATTTT. Full variable domain (remainder filled in from reference TRBV30 and TRBJ1-5): SQTIHQWPATLVQPVGSPLSLECTVEGTSNPNLYWYRQAAGRGLQLLFYSVGIGQISSEVPQNLSASRPQDRQFILSSKKLLLSDSGFYLCAWSIGGDQPQHFGDGTRLSIL.

The chain joins TRBV11-1 to TRBJ2-3; D call uncertain. This CDR3 has 16 amino acids. The V gene's germline CDR1 is SGHAT and CDR2 FQDESV (reference sequence). Trimming removed 1 base from V and 2 bases from J, with 13 bases in between. The CDR3 loop is CASSLGVGENTDTQYF. In nucleotides, the CDR3 is TGTGCCAGCAGCTTAGGTGTTGGCGAGAACACAGATACGCAGTATTTT.

The chain has TRBV7-9 and TRBJ2-7; D not resolved. The V and J ends lost 2 bases and 7 bases respectively, with 9 bases between them. The CDR3 contains 12 residues. Germline-derived CDR1 and CDR2 are SEHNR and FQNEAQ (reference sequence). CDR3 in DNA: TGTGCCAGCAGCTTATCCGTCCCTGAGCAGTACTTC. This sequence encodes CASSLSVPEQYF.

The chain carries TRBV6-5 and TRBJ2-2; TRBD2 matches at 10 bases. Germline V lookup: CDR1 MNHEY, CDR2 SVGAGI. Trimming took 2 bases from V and 6 from J; bases not matched to a gene: 6. The CDR3 contains 16 residues. CDR3 loop: CASSYVGLARPGELFF. The CDR3, as DNA: TGTGCCAGCAGTTACGTGGGACTAGCGAGGCCCGGGGAGCTGTTTTTT.

This sequence joins TRBV5-1 and TRBJ2-3; possibly TRBD2 for D (6 bases). Looked up from germline, CDR1 is SGHRS and CDR2 is YFSETQ. Trimming pared 0 bases from V and 5 bases from J, leaving 10 bases between. The length of the CDR3 is 14 residues. The CDR3 DNA sequence: TGCGCCAGCAGCTTGGGGAGGGTCGAAGATACGCAGTATTTT. Translating it yields CASSLGRVEDTQYF.

The chain is built from TRBV18 and TRBJ2-5; unclear D gene. Germline CDR1 is KGHSH and CDR2 is LQKENI. The V end was cut by 5 bases, the J end by 4 bases, with 2 bases between. This CDR3 is built from 10 residues. The CDR3 coding sequence is TGTGCCAGCTCAGGAGAGACCCAGTACTTC. Protein product: CASSGETQYF.

The chain joins TRBV6-5 to TRBJ1-2; possible D gene TRBD1, 6 bases. Germline CDR1 is MNHEY and CDR2 is SVGAGI. This CDR3 has 15 residues. V was trimmed by 8 bases and J by 4 bases, leaving 20 bases between them. The CDR3 loop is CASGGRGTSRYGYTF. Written as DNA, the CDR3 is TGTGCCAGCGGGGGGCGGGGGACCAGCCGCTATGGCTACACCTTC.

The rearrangement joins TRBV18 to TRBJ2-1, with TRBD1 as a possible D gene (6 bases). The CDR3 covers 15 residues. Germline CDR1 KGHSH, CDR2 LQKENI. Trimming took off 3 bases at V and 4 bases at J, with 13 bases between the two ends. CDR3 bases: TGTGCCAGCTCACCGGCGACAGGAGAATACAATGAGCAGTTCTTC. It yields the protein CASSPATGEYNEQFF. The entire variable domain, with the rest obtained from reference TRBV18 and TRBJ2-1, is as follows: NAGVMQNPRHLVRRRGQEARLRCSPMKGHSHVYWYRQLPEEGLKFMVYLQKENIIDESGMPKERFSAEFPKEGPSILRIQQVVRGDSAAYFCASSPATGEYNEQFFGPGTRLTVL.

The genes are TRBV12-3 or TRBV12-4 and TRBJ1-5, with a possible D match to TRBD1 (6 bases). This CDR3 spans 13 amino acids. V lost 5 bases to trimming and J lost 3 bases, with 8 bases between them. The CDR3 region has the DNA TGTGCCAGCAGTGGGACATTCAATCAGCCCCAGCATTTT. Translation gives CASSGTFNQPQHF.

The V gene is TRBV24-1, the J gene TRBJ1-1; 8 positions match TRBD1. This CDR3 region has 13 residues. V lost 3 bases, J lost 8 bases, and 4 bases stayed unmatched. Germline assignment: CDR1 KGHDR and CDR2 SFDVKD. DNA for the CDR3: TGTGCCACCAGTGATCACAGGGGGGGAGAAGCTTTCTTT. This encodes CATSDHRGGEAFF.

CDR3 residues: CASVDYAASTDTQYF. The CDR3 DNA reads as TGTGCCAGTGTGGACTACGCTGCTAGCACAGATACGCAGTATTTT. This chain joins TRBV2 and TRBJ2-3, with TRBD2 as a possible D gene (6 bases). Germline loops: CDR1 SNHLY, CDR2 FYNNEI. The CDR3 contains 15 residues. Trimming took 9 bases from V and 0 from J, leaving 16 bases between them.

The chain carries TRBV5-6 and TRBJ2-7; D gene unclear. The germline V gene has CDR1 SGHDT and CDR2 YYEEEE. V was pared by 4 bases and J by 0 bases, with 11 bases between. The CDR3 is 14 residues long. Here the CDR3 reads CASSKGLSSYEQYF. DNA for the CDR3: TGTGCCAGCAGCAAAGGGTTGAGCTCCTACGAGCAGTACTTC.

The chain employs TRBV6-1 and TRBJ1-3; D not resolved. In germline, CDR1 is MNHNS, CDR2 SASEGT. The CDR3 spans 15 residues. The V end was cut by 2 bases, the J end by 4 bases, with 12 bases between. In DNA form, the CDR3 reads TGTGCCAGCAGTGAAATGAAGGGTGTGGGAAACACCATATATTTT. It codes for CASSEMKGVGNTIYF.

V and J are TRBV10-3 and TRBJ2-6; D may be TRBD1 or TRBD2 (5 bases each). The CDR3 runs 15 residues. V lost 2 bases, J lost 4 bases, and 9 bases lay in between. Germline V gene data show CDR1 as ENHRY and CDR2 as SYGVKD. The CDR3 region is CAISEKGDGANVLTF. As DNA, the CDR3 is TGTGCCATCAGTGAGAAAGGGGACGGGGCCAACGTCCTGACTTTC.

The V call is TRBV27, the J call TRBJ1-4; 7 positions match TRBD1. Germline V gives CDR1 MNHEY, CDR2 SMNVEV (reference sequence). This CDR3 has 15 amino acids. With V trimmed by 5 bases and J by 7 bases, 10 bases remained unmatched. CDR3 sequence (DNA): TGTGCCAGCAGTCTGGGAGGGGGCGAAAGTGAAAAACTGTTTTTT. It is translated as CASSLGGGESEKLFF. The full variable domain, in which reference TRBV27 and TRBJ1-4 provide the parts outside the CDR3, is EAQVTQNPRYLITVTGKKLTVTCSQNMNHEYMSWYRQDPGLGLRQIYYSMNVEVTDKGDVPEGYKVSRKEKRNFPLILESPSPNQTSLYFCASSLGGGESEKLFFGSGTQLSVL.